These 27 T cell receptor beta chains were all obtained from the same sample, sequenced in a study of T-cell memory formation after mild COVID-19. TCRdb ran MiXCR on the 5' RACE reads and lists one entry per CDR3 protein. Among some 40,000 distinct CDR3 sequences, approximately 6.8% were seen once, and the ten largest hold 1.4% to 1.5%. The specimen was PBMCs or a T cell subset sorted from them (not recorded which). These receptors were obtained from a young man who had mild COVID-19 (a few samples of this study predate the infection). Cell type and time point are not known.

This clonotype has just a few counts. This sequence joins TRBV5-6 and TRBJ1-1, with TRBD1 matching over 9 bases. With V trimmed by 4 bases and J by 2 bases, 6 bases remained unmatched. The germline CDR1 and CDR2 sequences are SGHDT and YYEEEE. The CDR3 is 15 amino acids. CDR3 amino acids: CASSDRTGENTEAFF. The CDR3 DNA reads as TGTGCCAGCAGCGACCGGACAGGGGAAAACACTGAAGCTTTCTTT.

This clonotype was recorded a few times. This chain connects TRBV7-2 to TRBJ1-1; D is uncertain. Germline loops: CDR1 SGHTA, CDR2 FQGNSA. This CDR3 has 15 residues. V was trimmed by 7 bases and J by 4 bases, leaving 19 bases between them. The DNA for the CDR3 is TGTGCCAGCATCCAAAGTCGGGGAATCGGCACTGAAGCTTTCTTT. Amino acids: CASIQSRGIGTEAFF.

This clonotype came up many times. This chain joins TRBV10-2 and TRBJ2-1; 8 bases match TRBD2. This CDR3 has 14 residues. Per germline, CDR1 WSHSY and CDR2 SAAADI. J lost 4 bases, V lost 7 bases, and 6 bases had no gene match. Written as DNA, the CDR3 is TGCGCCAGCAATATAGCGGGGACATACAATGAGCAGTTCTTC. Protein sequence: CASNIAGTYNEQFF.

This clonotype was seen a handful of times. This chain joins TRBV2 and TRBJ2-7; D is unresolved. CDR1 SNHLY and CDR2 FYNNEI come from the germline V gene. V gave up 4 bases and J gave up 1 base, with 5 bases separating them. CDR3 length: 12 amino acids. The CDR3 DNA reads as TGTGCCAGCAGTGTGGGATCCTACGAGCAGTACGTC. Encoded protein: CASSVGSYEQYV.

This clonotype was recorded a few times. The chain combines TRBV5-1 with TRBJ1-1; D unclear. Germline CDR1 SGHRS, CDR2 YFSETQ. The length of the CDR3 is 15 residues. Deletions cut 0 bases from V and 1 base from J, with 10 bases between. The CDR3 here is CASSLDRGGNTEAFF. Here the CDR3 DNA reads TGCGCCAGCAGCTTGGACCGGGGAGGGAACACTGAAGCTTTCTTT. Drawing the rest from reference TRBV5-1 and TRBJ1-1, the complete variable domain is KAGVTQTPRYLIKTRGQQVTLSCSPISGHRSVSWYQQTPGQGLQFLFEYFSETQRNKGNFPGRFSGRQFSNSRSEMNVSTLELGDSALYLCASSLDRGGNTEAFFGQGTRLTVV.

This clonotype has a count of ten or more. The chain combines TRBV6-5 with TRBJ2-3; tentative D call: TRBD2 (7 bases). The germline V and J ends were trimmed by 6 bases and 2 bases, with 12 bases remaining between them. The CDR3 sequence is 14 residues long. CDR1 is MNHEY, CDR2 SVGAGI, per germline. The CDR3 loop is CASRPGGLTDTQYF. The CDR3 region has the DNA TGTGCCAGCAGACCCGGGGGGCTCACAGATACGCAGTATTTT.

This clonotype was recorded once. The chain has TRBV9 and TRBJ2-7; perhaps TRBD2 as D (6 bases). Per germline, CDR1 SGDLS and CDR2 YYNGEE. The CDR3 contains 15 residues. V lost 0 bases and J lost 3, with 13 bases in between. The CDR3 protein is CASSVDSSGYYEQYF. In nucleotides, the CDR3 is TGTGCCAGCAGCGTAGATAGTAGCGGTTACTACGAGCAGTACTTC.

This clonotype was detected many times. The CDR3 is CASRLEETQYF. In DNA form, the CDR3 reads TGTGCCAGCAGACTTGAGGAGACCCAGTACTTC. The gene calls are TRBV27 and TRBJ2-5; D is uncertain. Germline CDR1 and CDR2: MNHEY and SMNVEV (reference sequence). V lost 6 bases to trimming and J lost 5 bases, with 7 bases between them. This CDR3 is 11 amino acids long.

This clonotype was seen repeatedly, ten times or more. This CDR3 is CASSLNGGTDTQYF. The CDR3 nucleotides are TGTGCCAGCAGCTTAAACGGGGGCACAGATACGCAGTATTTT. The chain couples TRBV7-2 to TRBJ2-3, with D tentatively TRBD2 (5 bases). Germline assignment: CDR1 SGHTA and CDR2 FQGNSA. The CDR3 consists of 14 residues. The V end lost 2 bases, the J end lost 1 base, and 7 bases lay between the germline ends.

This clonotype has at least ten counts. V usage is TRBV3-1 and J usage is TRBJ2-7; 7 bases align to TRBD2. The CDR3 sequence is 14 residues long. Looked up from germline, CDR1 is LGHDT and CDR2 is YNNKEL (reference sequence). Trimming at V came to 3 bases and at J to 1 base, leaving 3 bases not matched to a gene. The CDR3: CASSQASGSYEQYF. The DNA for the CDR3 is TGTGCCAGCAGCCAGGCTAGCGGTTCCTACGAGCAGTACTTC.

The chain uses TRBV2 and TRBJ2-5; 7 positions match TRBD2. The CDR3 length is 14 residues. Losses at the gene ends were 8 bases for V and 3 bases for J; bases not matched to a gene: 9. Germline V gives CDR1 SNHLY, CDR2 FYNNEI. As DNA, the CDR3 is TGTGCCAGCGTAATGGGACTATCTGAAGAGACCCAGTACTTC. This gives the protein CASVMGLSEETQYF.

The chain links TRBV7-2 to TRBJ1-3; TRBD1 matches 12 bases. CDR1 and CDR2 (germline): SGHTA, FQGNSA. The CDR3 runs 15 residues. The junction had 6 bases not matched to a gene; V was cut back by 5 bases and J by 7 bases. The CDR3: CASSQMGTGGNTIYF. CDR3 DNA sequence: TGTGCCAGCAGCCAGATGGGGACAGGGGGCAACACCATATATTTT.

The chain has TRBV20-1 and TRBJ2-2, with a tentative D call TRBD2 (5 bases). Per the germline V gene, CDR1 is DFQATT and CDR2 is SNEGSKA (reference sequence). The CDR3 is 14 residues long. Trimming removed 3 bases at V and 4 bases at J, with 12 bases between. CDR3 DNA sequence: TGCAGTGCTAGGCTCCAGACTATCACCGGGGAGCTGTTTTTT. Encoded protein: CSARLQTITGELFF.

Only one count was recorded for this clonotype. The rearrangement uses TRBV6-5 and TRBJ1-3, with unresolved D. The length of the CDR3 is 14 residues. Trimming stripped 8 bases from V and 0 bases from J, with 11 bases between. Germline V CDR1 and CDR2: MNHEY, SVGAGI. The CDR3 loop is CASLGGNSGNTIYF. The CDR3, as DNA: TGTGCCAGCTTAGGAGGGAACTCTGGAAACACCATATATTTT.

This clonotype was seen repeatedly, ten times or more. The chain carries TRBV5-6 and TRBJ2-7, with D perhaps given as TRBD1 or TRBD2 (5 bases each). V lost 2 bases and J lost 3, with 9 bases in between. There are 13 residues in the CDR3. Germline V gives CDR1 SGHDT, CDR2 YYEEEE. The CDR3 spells CASSFGTVYEQYF. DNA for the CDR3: TGTGCCAGCAGCTTTGGGACGGTCTACGAGCAGTACTTC.

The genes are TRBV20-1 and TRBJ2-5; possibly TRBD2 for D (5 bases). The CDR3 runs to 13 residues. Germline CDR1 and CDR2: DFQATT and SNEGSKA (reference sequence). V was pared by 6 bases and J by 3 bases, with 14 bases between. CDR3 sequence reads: CSAGGYGKETQYF. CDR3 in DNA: TGCAGTGCCGGAGGTTATGGGAAAGAGACCCAGTACTTC.

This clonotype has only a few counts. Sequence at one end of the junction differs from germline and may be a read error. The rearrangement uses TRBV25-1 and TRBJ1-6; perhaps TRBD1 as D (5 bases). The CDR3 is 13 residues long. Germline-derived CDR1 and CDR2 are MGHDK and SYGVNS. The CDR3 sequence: CASNLNRNSPLHF. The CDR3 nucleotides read TGTGCAAGCAATTTGAACAGGAATTCACCCCTCCACTTT.

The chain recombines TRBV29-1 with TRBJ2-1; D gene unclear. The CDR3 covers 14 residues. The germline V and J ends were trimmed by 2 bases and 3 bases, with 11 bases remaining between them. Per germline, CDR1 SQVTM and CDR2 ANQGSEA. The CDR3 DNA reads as TGCAGCGTTGAACCAGTCTACAGCTACAATGAGCAGTTCTTC. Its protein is CSVEPVYSYNEQFF.

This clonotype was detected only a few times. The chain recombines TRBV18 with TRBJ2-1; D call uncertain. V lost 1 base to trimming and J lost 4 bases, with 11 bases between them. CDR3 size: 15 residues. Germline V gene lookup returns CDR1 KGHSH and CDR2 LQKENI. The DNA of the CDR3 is TGTGCCAGCTCACCACGCACCTCTTTATACAATGAGCAGTTCTTC. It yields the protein CASSPRTSLYNEQFF. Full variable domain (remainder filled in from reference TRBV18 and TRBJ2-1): NAGVMQNPRHLVRRRGQEARLRCSPMKGHSHVYWYRQLPEEGLKFMVYLQKENIIDESGMPKERFSAEFPKEGPSILRIQQVVRGDSAAYFCASSPRTSLYNEQFFGPGTRLTVL.

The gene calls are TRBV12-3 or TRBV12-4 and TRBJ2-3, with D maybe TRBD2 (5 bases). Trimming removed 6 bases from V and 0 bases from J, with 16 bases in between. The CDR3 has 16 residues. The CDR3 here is CASSPEGWQSTDTQYF. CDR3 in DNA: TGTGCCAGCAGCCCTGAGGGCTGGCAGAGCACAGATACGCAGTATTTT.

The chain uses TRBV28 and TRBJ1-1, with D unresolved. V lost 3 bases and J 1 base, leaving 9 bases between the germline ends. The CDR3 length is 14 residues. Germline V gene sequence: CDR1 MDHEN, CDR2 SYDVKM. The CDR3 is CASSLYPGNTEAFF. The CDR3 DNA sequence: TGTGCCAGCAGTTTGTACCCAGGGAACACTGAAGCTTTCTTT.

In DNA, the CDR3 is TGCGCCAGAGGGGGCTTTCCTACTTACGAGCAGTACTTC. Its translation is CARGGFPTYEQYF. The chain has TRBV23-1 and TRBJ2-7; TRBD1 agrees at 7 bases. TRBV23-1 is an ORF; its function is uncertain. Trimming removed 9 bases from V and 4 bases from J; junction bases left unmatched: 9. The CDR3 runs to 13 residues.

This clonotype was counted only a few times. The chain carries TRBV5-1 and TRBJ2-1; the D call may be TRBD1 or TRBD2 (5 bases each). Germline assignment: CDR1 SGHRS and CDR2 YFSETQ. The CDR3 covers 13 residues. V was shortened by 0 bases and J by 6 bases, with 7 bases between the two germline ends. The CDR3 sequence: CASSLGDGNEQFF. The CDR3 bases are TGCGCCAGCAGCTTGGGGGACGGCAATGAGCAGTTCTTC.

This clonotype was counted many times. The CDR3 here is CASSLGLAGARSYNEQFF. CDR3 DNA sequence: TGCGCCAGCAGCTTGGGACTAGCGGGGGCTCGTTCCTACAATGAGCAGTTCTTC. The chain couples TRBV5-1 to TRBJ2-1; 12 bases match TRBD2. V trimming: 0 bases; J trimming: 1 base; junction bases outside the gene matches: 5. From germline, CDR1 is SGHRS and CDR2 YFSETQ. This CDR3 contains 18 residues.

In DNA form, the CDR3 reads TGTGCCAGCAGTTCCGTAAGACAGGGGGCATTTAGTCAGCCCCAGCATTTT. Residues: CASSSVRQGAFSQPQHF. The chain has TRBV6-2 or TRBV6-3 and TRBJ1-5, with 10 nucleotides matching TRBD1. CDR3 length equals 17 residues. The junction had 12 bases not matched to a gene; V was cut back by 4 bases and J by 6 bases. Germline CDR1 MNHEY, CDR2 SVGEGT.

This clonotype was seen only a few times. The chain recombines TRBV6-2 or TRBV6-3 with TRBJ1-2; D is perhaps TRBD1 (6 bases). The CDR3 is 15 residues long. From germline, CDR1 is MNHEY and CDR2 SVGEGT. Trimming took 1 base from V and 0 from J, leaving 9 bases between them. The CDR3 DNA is TGTGCCAGCAGTTACTTCGGACAGTCTAACTATGGCTACACCTTC. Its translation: CASSYFGQSNYGYTF.

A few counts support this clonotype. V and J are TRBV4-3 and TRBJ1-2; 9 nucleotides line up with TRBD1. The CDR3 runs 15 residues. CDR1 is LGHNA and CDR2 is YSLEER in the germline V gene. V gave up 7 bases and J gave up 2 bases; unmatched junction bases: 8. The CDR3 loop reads CASTRVTGGNYGYTF. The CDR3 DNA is TGCGCCAGCACCCGAGTCACAGGGGGCAACTATGGCTACACCTTC.